Listed below are T cell receptor beta chains from one sample, sequenced in a study of cytomegalovirus exposure and HLA in healthy donors. Method: immunoSEQ multiplex PCR; TCRdb's copy keeps in-frame clones and lacks some. Here the sample spans 280,000 or so clones, approximately 90% being singletons. Sequencing was carried out using PBMCs. These receptors were collected from a woman under 30 in good health and CMV-seronegative. Both conserved end residues are part of each CDR3. Each record gives: V gene, J gene, clone size, D gene, CDR3 DNA, CDR3 protein. A D gene is named only where the DNA matches it firmly. The size of a clone is reported for some rows only, either as once, few or many, or as a class for expanded clones.

>TRBV27|TRBJ1-2|.|TRBD1
TGTGCCAGCAGTTTATCGGGGACAGGGGGCTATGGCTACACCTTC
CASSLSGTGGYGYTF
>TRBV5-4|TRBJ2-2|once|TRBD1
TGTGCCAGCAGCTTGCCAGGGGGCGACGCCGGGGAGCTGTTTTTT
CASSLPGGDAGELFF
>TRBV4-3|TRBJ2-3|.|.
TGCGCCAGCAGCCAAGGACTACCTCTCTCCACAGATACGCAGTATTTT
CASSQGLPLSTDTQYF
>TRBV6-1|TRBJ1-4|.|.
TGTGCCAGCAGTGAGGGGGGCGGGGGGAGCGAAAAACTGTTTTTT
CASSEGGGGSEKLFF
>TRBV29-1|TRBJ2-7|.|.
TGCAGCGTGTTGGGACATTTTCCCGCCTACGAGCAGTACTTC
CSVLGHFPAYEQYF
>TRBV2|TRBJ1-1|.|.
TGTGCCAGCAGTGATGTAGGGGTGGTGGACACTGAAGCTTTCTTT
CASSDVGVVDTEAFF
>TRBV28|TRBJ1-2|.|.
TGTGCCAGCAGTTTGGCCGCGGCCGGGGTAGGTTACACCTTC
CASSLAAAGVGYTF
>TRBV15|TRBJ2-1|.|TRBD2
TGTGCCGCGGGAGTTTCCTACAATGAGCAGTTCTTC
CAAGVSYNEQFF
>TRBV30|TRBJ2-7|.|.
TGTGCCTGGGCGGCCCATTCCTACGAGCAGTACTTC
CAWAAHSYEQYF
>TRBV2|TRBJ1-2|.|.
TGTGCCAGCAAGGGGGGGACACACAAACCCTATGGCTACACCTTC
CASKGGTHKPYGYTF
>TRBV28|TRBJ2-7|.|.
TGTGCCAGCAGTTTAATTAGTAAGTTC
CASSLISKF
>TRBV9|TRBJ2-1|.|.
TGTGCCAGCAGCGTAGATCCGGGAACCATAATCGATGAGCAGTTCTTC
CASSVDPGTIIDEQFF
>TRBV15|TRBJ2-7|.|.
TGTGCCACCAGCAAAGCGGGCGGGCCCTCCTACGAGCAGTACTTC
CATSKAGGPSYEQYF
>TRBV28|TRBJ2-5|.|.
TGTGCCAGCAGCCAGGGCTGGGAGACCCAGTACTTC
CASSQGWETQYF
>TRBV7-3|TRBJ2-1|.|TRBD2
TGTGCCAGCAGCCTGACTAGCGGGAGGAATGAGCAGTTCTTC
CASSLTSGRNEQFF
>TRBV30|TRBJ2-7|.|TRBD2
TGTGCCTGGAGTGCCACTAGCGGGACGGGTTACGAGCAGTACTTC
CAWSATSGTGYEQYF
>TRBV28|TRBJ1-1|.|TRBD1
TGTGCCAGCACATGGACAGGGGGAGCCAACACTGAAGCTTTCTTT
CASTWTGGANTEAFF
>TRBV7-2|TRBJ1-1|.|TRBD1
TGTGCCAGCAGCCCCCGACAGGGGGCGGGGAACACTGAAGCTTTCTTT
CASSPRQGAGNTEAFF
>TRBV9|TRBJ1-1|.|.
TGTGCCAGCAGCGTAGCTACAGGGAGCACTGAAGCTTTCTTT
CASSVATGSTEAFF
>TRBV25-1|TRBJ2-1|.|TRBD2
TGTGCCAGCACTCGTACCGGACTAGGTGTCAATGAGCAGTTCTTC
CASTRTGLGVNEQFF
>TRBV28|TRBJ1-4|.|.
TGTGCCAGCAGTTTATTGAGGCCTCTCGGTAATGAAAAACTGTTTTTT
CASSLLRPLGNEKLFF
>TRBV2|TRBJ1-5|.|TRBD1
TGTGCCAGCAGTGACGGGACAGGGGGCAATCAGCCCCAGCATTTT
CASSDGTGGNQPQHF
>TRBV7-8|TRBJ1-3|.|.
TGTGCCAGCAGCCCCCGACGGGGGGCCGATCGAAACACCATATATTTT
CASSPRRGADRNTIYF
>TRBV7-9|TRBJ1-5|.|.
TGTGCCAGCAGCTTAGCAGGCGGGGATCAGCCCCAGCATTTT
CASSLAGGDQPQHF
>TRBV2|TRBJ2-5|.|TRBD2
TGTGCCAGCAGTGACCCGAAGCTAGCGGGAAGGGAGACCCAGTACTTC
CASSDPKLAGRETQYF
>TRBV9|TRBJ2-7|.|.
TGTGCCAGCAGCGACGGACACGAGAACTACGAGCAGTACTTC
CASSDGHENYEQYF
>TRBV28|TRBJ1-4|.|.
TGTGCCAGCAGTTTCCAGGGAGCGGGGGAACTGTTTTTT
CASSFQGAGELFF
>TRBV19|TRBJ1-2|.|.
TGTGCCAGTAGTTTGGTCGGGGTCCCCCTTTCCGGCTACACCTTC
CASSLVGVPLSGYTF
>TRBV19|TRBJ2-1|.|TRBD2
TGTGCCAGTAGACCCGTGGGGACTAGCGGGAGTAATGAGCAGTTCTTC
CASRPVGTSGSNEQFF
>TRBV5-5|TRBJ2-7|.|TRBD2
TGTGCCAGCAGCCCAGGGACCGGGACTACTTTCTACGAGCAGTACTTC
CASSPGTGTTFYEQYF
>TRBV10-1|TRBJ2-7|.|.
TGCGCCAGCAGTGAAGGACTTCAATACGAGCAGTACTTC
CASSEGLQYEQYF
>TRBV10-1|TRBJ2-1|.|TRBD2
TGCGCCAGCAGTGAGCCGGGAGGTGCGAATGAGCAGTTCTTC
CASSEPGGANEQFF
>TRBV9|TRBJ2-7|.|.
TGTGCCAGCAGCGTAGCCGGGGATACCACCTACGAGCAGTACTTC
CASSVAGDTTYEQYF